The T cell receptor (beta chain) described here comes from a study of T-cell memory formation after mild COVID-19. TCRdb recomputed calls from the 5' RACE reads with MiXCR, one row per CDR3 protein. The repertoire has 150,000 to 200,000 distinct CDR3 sequences, over 20% of them found once; the top ten carry about 21%. Sequencing was performed on PBMCs or a T cell subset sorted from them (not recorded which). This clonotype was obtained from an adult woman who had mild COVID-19 (a few samples of this study predate the infection). Cell type and time point are not known.

CDR3 DNA: TGCGCCAGCAGCCAAGTGGTTGGGCCTCGGGGATATGGCTACACCTTC. Amino acid sequence: CASSQVVGPRGYGYTF. V gene TRBV4-3 combines with J gene TRBJ1-2; no clear D. Germline CDR1 LGHNA, CDR2 YSLEER. V dropped 1 base and J dropped 5 bases, with 17 bases sitting between them. CDR3 length: 16 residues.